The subject of this entry is one T cell receptor (beta chain). The sample originates from a study of control samples from healthy donors and cancer patients. The CDR3 runs 12 residues. The ends were cut back, 2 bases at V and 9 bases at J, with 8 bases in the middle. The germline CDR1 and CDR2 sequences are MNHEY and SVGAGI. The method was immunoSEQ multiplex PCR; TCRdb's version includes in-frame clones alone and lacks a portion of them. This table has some 120,000 clones, just over 90% appearing once. The genes are TRBV6-5 and TRBJ2-1; TRBD2 is a possible D gene (5 bases). Sequencing used PBMCs. The TCR comes from a middle-aged man with head and neck cancer. The CDR3: CASSYTSGEQFF. The CDR3 DNA is TGTGCCAGCAGTTACACGAGCGGTGAGCAGTTCTTC.